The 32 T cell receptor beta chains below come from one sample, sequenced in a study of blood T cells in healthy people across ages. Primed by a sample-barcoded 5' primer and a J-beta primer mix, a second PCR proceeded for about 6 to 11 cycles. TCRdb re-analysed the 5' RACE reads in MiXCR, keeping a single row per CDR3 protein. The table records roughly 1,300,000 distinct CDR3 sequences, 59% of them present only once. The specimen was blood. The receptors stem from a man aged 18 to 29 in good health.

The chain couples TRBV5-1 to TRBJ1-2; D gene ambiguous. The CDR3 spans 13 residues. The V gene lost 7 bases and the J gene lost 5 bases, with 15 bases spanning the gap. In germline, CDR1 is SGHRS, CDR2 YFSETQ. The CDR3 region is CASASQREYGYTF. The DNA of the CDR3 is TGCGCCAGCGCATCTCAGAGAGAATATGGCTACACCTTC.

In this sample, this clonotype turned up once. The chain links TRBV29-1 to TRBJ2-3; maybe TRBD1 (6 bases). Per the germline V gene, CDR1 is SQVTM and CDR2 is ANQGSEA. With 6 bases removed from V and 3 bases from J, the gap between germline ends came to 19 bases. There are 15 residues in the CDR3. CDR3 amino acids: CSVLLGAGRTDTQYF. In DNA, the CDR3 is TGCAGCGTCTTGCTGGGGGCAGGGCGGACAGATACGCAGTATTTT.

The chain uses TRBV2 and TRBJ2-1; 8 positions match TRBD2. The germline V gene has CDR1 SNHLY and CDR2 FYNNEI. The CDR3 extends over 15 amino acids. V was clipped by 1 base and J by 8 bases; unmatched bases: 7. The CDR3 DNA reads TGTGCCAGCAGTGAAGGAGCGGGAGTTGAATATGAGCAGTTCTTC. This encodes CASSEGAGVEYEQFF.

In DNA, the CDR3 is TGTGCCAGCAGCCCTGGGGGGGCTAGCTACACCTTC. It specifies CASSPGGASYTF. The rearrangement joins TRBV6-1 to TRBJ1-2, with D maybe TRBD1 (6 bases). V lost 6 bases to trimming and J lost 9 bases, with 14 bases between them. The germline V gene encodes CDR1 MNHNS and CDR2 SASEGT. The CDR3 contains 12 residues.

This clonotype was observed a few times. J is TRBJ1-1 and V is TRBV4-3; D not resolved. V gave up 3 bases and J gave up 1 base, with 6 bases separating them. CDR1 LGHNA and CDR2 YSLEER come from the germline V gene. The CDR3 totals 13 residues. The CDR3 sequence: CASSQNRNTEAFF. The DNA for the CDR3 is TGCGCCAGCAGCCAGAACAGGAACACTGAAGCTTTCTTT.

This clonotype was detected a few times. DNA for the CDR3: TGCGCCAGCAGCCTCGACGGGGGCTGGAGCACTGAAGCTTTCTTT. This gives the protein CASSLDGGWSTEAFF. V and J are TRBV4-1 and TRBJ1-1, with D possibly matching TRBD1 (6 bases). With 4 bases removed from V and 4 bases from J, the gap between germline ends came to 16 bases. Germline V lookup: CDR1 MGHRA, CDR2 YSYEKL. This CDR3 is built from 15 residues.

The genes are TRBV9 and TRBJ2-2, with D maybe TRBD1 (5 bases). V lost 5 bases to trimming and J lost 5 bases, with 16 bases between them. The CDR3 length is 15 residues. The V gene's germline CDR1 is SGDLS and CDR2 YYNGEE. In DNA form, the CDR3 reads TGTGCCAGCAGTAAACTGACAGATCGAACCGGGGAGCTGTTTTTT. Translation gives CASSKLTDRTGELFF.

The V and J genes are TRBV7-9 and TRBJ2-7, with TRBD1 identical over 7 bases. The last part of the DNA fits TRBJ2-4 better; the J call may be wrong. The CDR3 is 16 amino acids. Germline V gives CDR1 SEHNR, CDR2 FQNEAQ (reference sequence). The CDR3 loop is CASSEDRVGAKNIQYF. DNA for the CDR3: TGTGCCAGCAGCGAAGACAGGGTGGGAGCCAAAAACATTCAGTACTTC.

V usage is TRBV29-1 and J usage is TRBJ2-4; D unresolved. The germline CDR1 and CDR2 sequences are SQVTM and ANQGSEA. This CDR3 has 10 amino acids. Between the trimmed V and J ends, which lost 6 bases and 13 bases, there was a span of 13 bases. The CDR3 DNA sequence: TGCAGCGTCATGTTCGAGGCCCAGTACTTC. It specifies CSVMFEAQYF.

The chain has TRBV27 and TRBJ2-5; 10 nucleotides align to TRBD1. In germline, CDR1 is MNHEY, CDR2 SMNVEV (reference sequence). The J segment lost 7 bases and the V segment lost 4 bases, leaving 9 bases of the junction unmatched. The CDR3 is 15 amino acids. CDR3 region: CASSSPGTGDWTQYF. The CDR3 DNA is TGTGCCAGCAGTTCCCCGGGGACAGGGGATTGGACCCAGTACTTC.

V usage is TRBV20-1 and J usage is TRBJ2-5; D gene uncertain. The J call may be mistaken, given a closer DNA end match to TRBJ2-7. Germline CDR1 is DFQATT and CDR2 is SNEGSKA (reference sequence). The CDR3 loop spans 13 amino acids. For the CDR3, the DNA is TGCAGTGCTAGAGATCGTCCCAGCCACGAGCAGTACTTC. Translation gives CSARDRPSHEQYF.

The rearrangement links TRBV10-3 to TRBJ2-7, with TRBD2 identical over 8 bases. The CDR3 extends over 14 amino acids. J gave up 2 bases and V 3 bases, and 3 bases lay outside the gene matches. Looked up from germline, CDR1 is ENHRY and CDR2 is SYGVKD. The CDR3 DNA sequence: TGTGCCATCAGTGAACTAGCGGATACCTACGAGCAGTACTTC. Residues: CAISELADTYEQYF.

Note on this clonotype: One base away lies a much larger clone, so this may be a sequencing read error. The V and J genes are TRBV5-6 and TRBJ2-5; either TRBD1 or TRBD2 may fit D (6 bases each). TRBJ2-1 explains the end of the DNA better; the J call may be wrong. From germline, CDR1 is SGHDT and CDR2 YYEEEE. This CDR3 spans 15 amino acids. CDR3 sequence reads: CASSSRGPFQETQFF. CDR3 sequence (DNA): TGTGCCAGCAGCTCCCGGGGGCCCTTCCAAGAGACCCAGTTCTTC.

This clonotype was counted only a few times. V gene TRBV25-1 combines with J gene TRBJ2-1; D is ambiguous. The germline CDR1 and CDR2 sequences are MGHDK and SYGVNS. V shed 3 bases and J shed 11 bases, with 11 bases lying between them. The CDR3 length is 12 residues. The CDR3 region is CASSDVAYQQFF. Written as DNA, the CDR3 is TGTGCCAGCAGTGATGTGGCATATCAGCAGTTCTTC.

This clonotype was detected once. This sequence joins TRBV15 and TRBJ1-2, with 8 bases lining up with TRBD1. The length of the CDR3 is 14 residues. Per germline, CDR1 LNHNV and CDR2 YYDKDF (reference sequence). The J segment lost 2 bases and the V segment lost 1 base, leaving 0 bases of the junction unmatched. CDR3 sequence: CATSRGDRNYGYTF. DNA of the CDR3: TGTGCCACCAGCAGAGGGGACAGGAACTATGGCTACACCTTC.

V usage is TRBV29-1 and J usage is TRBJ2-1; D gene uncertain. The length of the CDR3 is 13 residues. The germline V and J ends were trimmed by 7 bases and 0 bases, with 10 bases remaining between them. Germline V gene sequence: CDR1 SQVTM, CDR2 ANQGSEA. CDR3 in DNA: TGCAGCGCACAGTCCCCCTCCTACAATGAGCAGTTCTTC. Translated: CSAQSPSYNEQFF.

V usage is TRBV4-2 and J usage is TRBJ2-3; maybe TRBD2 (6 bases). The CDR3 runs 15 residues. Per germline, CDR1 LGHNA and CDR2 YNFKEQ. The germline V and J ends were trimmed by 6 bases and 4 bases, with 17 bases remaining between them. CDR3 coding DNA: TGTGCCAGCAGTCCTCCGGGAGTAGGACCAGATACGCAGTATTTT. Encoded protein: CASSPPGVGPDTQYF.

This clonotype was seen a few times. The CDR3 DNA reads TGCAGTGCCTTTAACCGGGACAGGACTTTCAATGAGCAGTTCTTC. Translating gives CSAFNRDRTFNEQFF. The rearrangement uses TRBV20-1 and TRBJ2-1; 8 bases are a match to TRBD1. The germline CDR1 and CDR2 sequences are DFQATT and SNEGSKA (reference sequence). The V gene end was trimmed by 6 bases and the J gene end by 6 bases; junction bases not matched to a gene: 13. There are 15 residues in the CDR3.

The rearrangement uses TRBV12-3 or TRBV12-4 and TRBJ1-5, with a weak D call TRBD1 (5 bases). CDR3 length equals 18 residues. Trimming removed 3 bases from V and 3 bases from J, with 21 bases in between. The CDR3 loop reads CASSFKVRGSLYNQPQHF. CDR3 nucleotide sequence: TGTGCCAGCAGTTTTAAGGTTAGGGGCAGCCTCTACAATCAGCCCCAGCATTTT.

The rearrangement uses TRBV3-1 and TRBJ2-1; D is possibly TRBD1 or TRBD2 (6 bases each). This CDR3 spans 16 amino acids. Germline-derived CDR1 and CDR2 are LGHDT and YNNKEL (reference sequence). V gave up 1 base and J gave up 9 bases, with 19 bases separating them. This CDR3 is CASSQVELGGSLEQFF. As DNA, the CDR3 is TGTGCCAGCAGCCAAGTAGAACTCGGGGGCTCACTTGAGCAGTTCTTC.

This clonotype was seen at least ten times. The CDR3 DNA is TGTGCCAGCAGTTTGGACAGGGGACAAGAGACCCAGTACTTC. Translated: CASSLDRGQETQYF. The V call is TRBV7-9, the J call TRBJ2-5; 9 positions match TRBD1. V was clipped by 6 bases and J by 2 bases; unmatched bases: 4. In germline, CDR1 is SEHNR, CDR2 FQNEAQ (reference sequence). The CDR3 totals 14 residues.

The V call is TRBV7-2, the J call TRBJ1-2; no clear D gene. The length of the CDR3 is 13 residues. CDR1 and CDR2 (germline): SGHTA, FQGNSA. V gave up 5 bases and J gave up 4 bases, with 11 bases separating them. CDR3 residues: CASSDTDVYGYTF. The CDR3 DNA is TGTGCCAGCAGCGACACAGATGTCTATGGCTACACCTTC.

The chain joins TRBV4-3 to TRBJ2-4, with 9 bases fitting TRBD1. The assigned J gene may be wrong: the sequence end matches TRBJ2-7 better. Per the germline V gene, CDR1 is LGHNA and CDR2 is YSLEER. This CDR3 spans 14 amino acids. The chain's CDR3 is CASSQLLDRGEQYF. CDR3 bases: TGCGCCAGCAGCCAACTCCTGGACAGGGGCGAGCAGTACTTC.

CDR3 DNA: TGTGCCAGCAGTTACTCGATACGGGAGAAGACATACGAGCAGTACTTC. Amino acids: CASSYSIREKTYEQYF. The J gene is TRBJ2-7, the V gene TRBV6-5; possibly TRBD2 for D (6 bases). The germline V gene encodes CDR1 MNHEY and CDR2 SVGAGI. V gave up 0 bases and J gave up 4 bases, with 16 bases separating them. The CDR3 totals 16 residues.

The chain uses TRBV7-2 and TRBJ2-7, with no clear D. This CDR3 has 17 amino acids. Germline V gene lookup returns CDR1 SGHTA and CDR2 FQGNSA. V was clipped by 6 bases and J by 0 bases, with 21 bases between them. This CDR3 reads CASSPFRLSTTSYEQYF. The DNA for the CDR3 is TGTGCCAGCAGTCCCTTTCGACTGAGCACCACCTCCTACGAGCAGTACTTC.

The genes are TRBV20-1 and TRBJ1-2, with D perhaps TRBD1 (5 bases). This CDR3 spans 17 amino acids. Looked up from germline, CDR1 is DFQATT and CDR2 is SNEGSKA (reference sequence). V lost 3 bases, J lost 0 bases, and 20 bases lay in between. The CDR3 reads CSASQLSVAGTNYGYTF. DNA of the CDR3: TGCAGTGCTAGTCAACTCTCGGTGGCAGGGACTAACTATGGCTACACCTTC.

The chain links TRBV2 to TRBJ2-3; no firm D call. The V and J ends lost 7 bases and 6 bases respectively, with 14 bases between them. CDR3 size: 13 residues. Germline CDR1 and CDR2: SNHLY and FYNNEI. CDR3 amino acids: CASTPRAADTQYF. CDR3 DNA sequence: TGTGCCAGCACGCCACGTGCGGCGGATACGCAGTATTTT.

CDR3 sequence (DNA): TGTGCCAGCTTGACTAGCGGGAGCTCCTACGAGCAGTACTTC. It encodes CASLTSGSSYEQYF. J is TRBJ2-7 and V is TRBV28; 12 positions agree with TRBD2. The CDR3 consists of 14 residues. Germline V lookup: CDR1 MDHEN, CDR2 SYDVKM. Germline trimming cut 8 bases from V and 0 bases from J; bases unmatched to any gene: 2.

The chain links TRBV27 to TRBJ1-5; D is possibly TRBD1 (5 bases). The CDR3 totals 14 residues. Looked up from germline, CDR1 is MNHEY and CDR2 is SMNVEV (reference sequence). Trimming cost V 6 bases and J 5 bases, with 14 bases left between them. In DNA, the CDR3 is TGTGCCAGCAGCCCAGGGTCGAGGGATCAGCCCCAGCATTTT. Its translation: CASSPGSRDQPQHF.

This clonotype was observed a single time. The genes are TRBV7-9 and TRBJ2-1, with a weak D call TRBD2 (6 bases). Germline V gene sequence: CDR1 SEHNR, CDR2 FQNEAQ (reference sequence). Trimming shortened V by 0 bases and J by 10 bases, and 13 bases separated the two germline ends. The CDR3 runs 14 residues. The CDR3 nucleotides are TGTGCCAGCAGCTTAGCGGGGGACTCCAACGAGCAGTTCTTC. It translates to CASSLAGDSNEQFF.

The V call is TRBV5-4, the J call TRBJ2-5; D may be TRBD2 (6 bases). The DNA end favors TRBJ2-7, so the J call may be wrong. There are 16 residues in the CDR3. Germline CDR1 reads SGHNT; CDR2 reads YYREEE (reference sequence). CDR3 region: CASSLAGGLRTYEQYF. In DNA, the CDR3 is TGTGCCAGCAGCTTGGCCGGGGGACTGAGGACCTACGAGCAGTACTTC.

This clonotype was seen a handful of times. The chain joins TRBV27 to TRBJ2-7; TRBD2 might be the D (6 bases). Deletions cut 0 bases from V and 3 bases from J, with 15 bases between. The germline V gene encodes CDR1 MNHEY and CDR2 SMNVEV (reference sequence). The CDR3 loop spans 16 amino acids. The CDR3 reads CASSLSGRTVVYEQYF. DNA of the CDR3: TGTGCCAGCAGTTTATCGGGGAGGACTGTCGTCTACGAGCAGTACTTC.